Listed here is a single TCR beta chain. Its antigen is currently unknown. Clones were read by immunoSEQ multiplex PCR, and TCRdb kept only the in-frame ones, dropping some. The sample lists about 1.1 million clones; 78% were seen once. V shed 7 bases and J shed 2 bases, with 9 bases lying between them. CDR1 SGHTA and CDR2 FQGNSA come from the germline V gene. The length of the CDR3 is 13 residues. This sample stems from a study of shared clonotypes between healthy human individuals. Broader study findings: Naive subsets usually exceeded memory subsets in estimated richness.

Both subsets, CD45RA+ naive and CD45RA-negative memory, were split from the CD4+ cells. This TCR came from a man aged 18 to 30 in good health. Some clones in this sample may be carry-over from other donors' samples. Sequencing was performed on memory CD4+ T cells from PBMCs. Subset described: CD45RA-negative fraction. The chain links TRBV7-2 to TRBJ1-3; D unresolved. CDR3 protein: CASTVRPGNTIYF. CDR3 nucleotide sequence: TGTGCCAGCACCGTACGACCTGGAAACACCATATATTTT.